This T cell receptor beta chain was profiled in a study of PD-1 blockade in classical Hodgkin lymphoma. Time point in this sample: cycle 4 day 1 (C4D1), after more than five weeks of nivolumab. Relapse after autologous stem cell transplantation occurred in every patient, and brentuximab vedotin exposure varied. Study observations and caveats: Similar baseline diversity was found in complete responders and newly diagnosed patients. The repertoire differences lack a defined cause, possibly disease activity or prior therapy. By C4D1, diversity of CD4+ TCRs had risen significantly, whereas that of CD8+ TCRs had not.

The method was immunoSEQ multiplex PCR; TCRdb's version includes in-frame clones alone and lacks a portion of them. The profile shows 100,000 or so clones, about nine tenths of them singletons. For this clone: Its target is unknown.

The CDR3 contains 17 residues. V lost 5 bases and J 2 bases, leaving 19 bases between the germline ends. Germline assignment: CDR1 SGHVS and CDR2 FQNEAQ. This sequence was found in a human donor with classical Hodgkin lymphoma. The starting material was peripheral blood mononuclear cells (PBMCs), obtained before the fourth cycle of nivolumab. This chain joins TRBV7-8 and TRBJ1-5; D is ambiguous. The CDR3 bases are TGTGCCAGCAGCCCAGACCGGGCCTCAAGGGGCAATCAGCCCCAGCATTTT. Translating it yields CASSPDRASRGNQPQHF. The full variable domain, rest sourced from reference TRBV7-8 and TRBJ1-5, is GAGVSQSPRYKVAKRGQDVALRCDPISGHVSLFWYQQALGQGPEFLTYFQNEAQLDKSGLPSDRFFAERPEGSVSTLKIQRTQQEDSAVYLCASSPDRASRGNQPQHFGDGTRLSIL.